This record looks at one T cell receptor beta chain sequence and its context. The antigen remains unidentified. The authors carried out high-throughput sequencing of TCR beta. They applied it to CD8+ and CD4+ T cells obtained from blood. RNA in amounts of roughly 0.45 to 1 ug was reverse transcribed with random hexamers. From the immunoSEQ multiplex PCR reads, TCRdb called clonotypes with MiXCR, one entry per CDR3 protein. The repertoire holds under 200,000 distinct CDR3 sequences, with over 75% as singletons. The sample comes from a study of CD8 T cells in Susac syndrome. Study context: Treatment status at blood draw for the Susac syndrome patients was therapy-naive, corticosteroids, or intravenous immunoglobulin alone. Study results and caveats: The CD4+ T cell repertoires in Susac syndrome were not clonally expanded. The relatively small number of individuals in the TCR sequencing and HLA analysis was acknowledged by the study.

This sequence was found in a human donor with Susac syndrome. Sequenced material: CD4+ T cells from PBMCs.

The CDR3 coding sequence is TGCAGTGCTAGAGTCGCGGGAGTGGAGACCCAGTACTTC. Translation: CSARVAGVETQYF. This chain connects TRBV20-1 to TRBJ2-5, with 7 bases fitting TRBD2. The CDR3 contains 13 residues. The J segment lost 5 bases and the V segment lost 1 base, leaving 4 bases of the junction unmatched. The V gene's germline CDR1 is DFQATT and CDR2 SNEGSKA (reference sequence).